This T cell receptor beta chain was captured in a study of OX40 agonist ivuxolimab in advanced cancers. As for the study in general: Dose-escalation cases comprised hepatocellular carcinoma, melanoma, renal cell or head and neck cancer. Three patients, one with hepatocellular carcinoma and two with cutaneous melanoma, responded partially. Overall study results and limits: At 0.1 to 3.0 mg/kg and by week 6, CD4+ and CD8+ T cells in the blood had expanded clonally.

V was cut by 7 bases and J by 1 base, with 6 bases left in between. CDR1 and CDR2 from the germline V gene are MNHNS and SASEGT. This CDR3 comprises 12 residues. Comments on this clone: Its antigen is unknown.

Data came from immunoSEQ multiplex PCR; TCRdb stores just in-frame clones and leaves some out. The sample contains around 58,000 clones, less than 90% of which appear only once. The sequencing used CD4+ or CD8+ T cells sorted from blood, collected in a trial of the OX40 agonist ivuxolimab. This clonotype was obtained from an adult with an advanced solid tumor such as melanoma, head and neck, liver or kidney cancer. The chain uses TRBV6-1 and TRBJ2-3; D is ambiguous. CDR3 loop: CASNSRTDTQYF. As DNA, the CDR3 is TGTGCCAGCAATTCACGCACAGATACGCAGTATTTT.